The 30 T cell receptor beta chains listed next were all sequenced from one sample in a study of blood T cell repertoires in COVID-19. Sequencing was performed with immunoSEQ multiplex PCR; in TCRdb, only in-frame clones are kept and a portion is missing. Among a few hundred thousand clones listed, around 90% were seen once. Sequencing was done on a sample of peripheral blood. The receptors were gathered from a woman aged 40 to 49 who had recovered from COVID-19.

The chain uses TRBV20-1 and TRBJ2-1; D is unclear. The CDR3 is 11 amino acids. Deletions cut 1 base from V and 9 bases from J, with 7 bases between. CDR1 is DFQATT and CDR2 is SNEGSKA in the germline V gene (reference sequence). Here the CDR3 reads CSARAPGEQFF. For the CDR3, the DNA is TGCAGTGCTAGAGCCCCCGGTGAGCAGTTCTTC.

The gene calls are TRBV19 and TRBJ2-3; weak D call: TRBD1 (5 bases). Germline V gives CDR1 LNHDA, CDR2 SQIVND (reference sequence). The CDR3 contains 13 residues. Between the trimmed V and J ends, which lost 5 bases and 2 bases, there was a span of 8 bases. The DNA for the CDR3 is TGTGCCAGTAGTGGGGCCACCACAGATACGCAGTATTTT. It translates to CASSGATTDTQYF.

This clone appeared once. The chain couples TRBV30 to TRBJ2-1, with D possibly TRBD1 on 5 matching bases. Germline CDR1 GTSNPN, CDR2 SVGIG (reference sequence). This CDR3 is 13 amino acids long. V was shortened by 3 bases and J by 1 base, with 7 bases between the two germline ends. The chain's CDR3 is CAWSRASYNEQFF. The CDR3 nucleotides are TGTGCCTGGAGCAGGGCGTCCTACAATGAGCAGTTCTTC.

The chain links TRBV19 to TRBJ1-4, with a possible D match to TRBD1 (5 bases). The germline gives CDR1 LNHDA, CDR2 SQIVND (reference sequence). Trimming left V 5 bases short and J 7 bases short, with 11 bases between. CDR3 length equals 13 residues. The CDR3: CASSWGGGEKLFF. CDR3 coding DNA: TGTGCCAGTAGTTGGGGGGGAGGTGAAAAACTGTTTTTT.

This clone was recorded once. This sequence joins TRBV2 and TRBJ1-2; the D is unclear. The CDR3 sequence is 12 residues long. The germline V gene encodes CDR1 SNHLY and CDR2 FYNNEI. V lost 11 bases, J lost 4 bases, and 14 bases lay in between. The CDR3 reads CAAPGVGYGYTF. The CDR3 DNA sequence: TGTGCCGCCCCCGGGGTCGGCTATGGCTACACCTTC.

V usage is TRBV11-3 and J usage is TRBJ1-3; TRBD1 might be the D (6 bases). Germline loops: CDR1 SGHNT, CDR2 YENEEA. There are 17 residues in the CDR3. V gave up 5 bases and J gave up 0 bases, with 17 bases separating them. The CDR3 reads CASSPGRGATSGNTIYF. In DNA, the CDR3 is TGTGCCAGCAGCCCCGGACGGGGGGCAACCTCTGGAAACACCATATATTTT.

CDR3 DNA sequence: TGTGCCAGCAAGGACAGCAACAATCAGCCCCAGCATTTT. Translated: CASKDSNNQPQHF. The chain employs TRBV12-3 or TRBV12-4 and TRBJ1-5, with D perhaps matching TRBD1 (6 bases). V was trimmed by 7 bases and J by 3 bases, leaving 10 bases between them. CDR3 size: 13 residues.

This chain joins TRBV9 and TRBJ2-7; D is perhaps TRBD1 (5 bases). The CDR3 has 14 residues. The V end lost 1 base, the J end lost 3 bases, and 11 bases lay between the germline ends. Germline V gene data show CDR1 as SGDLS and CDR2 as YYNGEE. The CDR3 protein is CASSVRAGHYEQYF. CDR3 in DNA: TGTGCCAGCAGCGTAAGGGCAGGGCACTACGAGCAGTACTTC. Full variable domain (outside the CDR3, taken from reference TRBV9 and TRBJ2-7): DSGVTQTPKHLITATGQRVTLRCSPRSGDLSVYWYQQSLDQGLQFLIQYYNGEERAKGNILERFSAQQFPDLHSELNLSSLELGDSALYFCASSVRAGHYEQYFGPGTRLTVT.

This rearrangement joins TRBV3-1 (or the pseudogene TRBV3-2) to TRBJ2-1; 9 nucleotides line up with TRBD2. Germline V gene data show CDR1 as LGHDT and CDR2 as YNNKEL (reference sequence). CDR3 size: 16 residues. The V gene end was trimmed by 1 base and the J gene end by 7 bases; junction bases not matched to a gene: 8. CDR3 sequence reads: CASSQVAGGHGNEQFF. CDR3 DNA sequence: TGTGCCAGCAGCCAAGTGGCGGGAGGGCACGGGAATGAGCAGTTCTTC.

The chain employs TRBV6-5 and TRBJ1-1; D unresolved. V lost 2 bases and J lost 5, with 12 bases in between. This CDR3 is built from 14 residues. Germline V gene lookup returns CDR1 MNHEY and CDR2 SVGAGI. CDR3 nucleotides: TGTGCCAGCAGTTACGTGCCGGGTGGGACTGAAGCTTTCTTT. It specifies CASSYVPGGTEAFF.

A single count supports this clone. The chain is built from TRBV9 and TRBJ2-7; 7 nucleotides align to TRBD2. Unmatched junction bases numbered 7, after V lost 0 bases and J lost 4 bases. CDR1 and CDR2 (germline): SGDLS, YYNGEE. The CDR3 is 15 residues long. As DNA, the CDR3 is TGTGCCAGCAGCGTAGCCCCGGCCGGGGGGTACGAGCAGTACTTC. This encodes CASSVAPAGGYEQYF.

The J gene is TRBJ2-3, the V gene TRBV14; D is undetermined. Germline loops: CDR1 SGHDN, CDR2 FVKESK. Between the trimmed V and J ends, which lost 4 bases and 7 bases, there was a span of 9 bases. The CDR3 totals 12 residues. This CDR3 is CASSPAGYTQYF. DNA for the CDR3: TGTGCCAGCAGCCCCGCCGGTTATACGCAGTATTTT.

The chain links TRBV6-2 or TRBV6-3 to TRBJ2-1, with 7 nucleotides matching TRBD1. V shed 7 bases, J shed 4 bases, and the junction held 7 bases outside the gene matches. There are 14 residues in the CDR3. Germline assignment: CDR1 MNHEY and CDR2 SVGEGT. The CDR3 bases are TGTGCCAGCAACCCAGGCAGGGGGTACAATGAGCAGTTCTTC. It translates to CASNPGRGYNEQFF.

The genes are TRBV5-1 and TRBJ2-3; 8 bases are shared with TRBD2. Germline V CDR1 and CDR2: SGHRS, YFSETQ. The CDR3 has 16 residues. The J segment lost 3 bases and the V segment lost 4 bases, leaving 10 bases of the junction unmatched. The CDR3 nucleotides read TGCGCCAGCAGCAGAGGAGCGGGAGTTGGGACAGATACGCAGTATTTT. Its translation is CASSRGAGVGTDTQYF.

The DNA for the CDR3 is TGTGCCCTAGTGCGGAAGAGCTACGAGCAGTACTTC. Amino acid sequence: CALVRKSYEQYF. The chain recombines TRBV30 with TRBJ2-7; D unresolved. CDR3 size: 12 residues. Trimming removed 8 bases from V and 3 bases from J, with 14 bases in between. The germline V gene encodes CDR1 GTSNPN and CDR2 SVGIG (reference sequence).

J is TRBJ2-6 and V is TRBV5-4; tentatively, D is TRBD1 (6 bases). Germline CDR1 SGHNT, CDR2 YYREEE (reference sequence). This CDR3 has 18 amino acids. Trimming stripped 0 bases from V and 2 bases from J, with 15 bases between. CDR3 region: CASSLAPPGAAGANVLTF. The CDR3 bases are TGTGCCAGCAGCTTGGCCCCCCCAGGGGCGGCTGGGGCCAACGTCCTGACTTTC.

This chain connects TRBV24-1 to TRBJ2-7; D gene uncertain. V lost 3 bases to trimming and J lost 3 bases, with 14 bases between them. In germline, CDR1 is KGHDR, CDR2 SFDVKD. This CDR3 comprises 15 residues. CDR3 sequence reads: CATSDVPRSDYEQYF. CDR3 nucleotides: TGTGCCACCAGTGATGTGCCGCGGAGCGACTACGAGCAGTACTTC.

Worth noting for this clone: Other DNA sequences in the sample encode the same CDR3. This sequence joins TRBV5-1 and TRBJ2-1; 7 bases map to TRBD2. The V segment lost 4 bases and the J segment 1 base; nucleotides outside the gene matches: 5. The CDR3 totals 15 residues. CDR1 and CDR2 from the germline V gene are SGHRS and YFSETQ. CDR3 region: CASSPGGSSYNEQFF. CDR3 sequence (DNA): TGCGCCAGCAGCCCCGGCGGGAGTTCCTACAATGAGCAGTTCTTC.

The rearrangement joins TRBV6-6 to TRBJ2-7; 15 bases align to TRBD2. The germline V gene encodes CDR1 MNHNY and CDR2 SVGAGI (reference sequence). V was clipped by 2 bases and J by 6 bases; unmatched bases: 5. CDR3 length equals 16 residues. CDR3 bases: TGTGCCAGCAGTTACGGGACTAGCGGGAGGAGGGCCGAGCAGTACGTC. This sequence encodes CASSYGTSGRRAEQYV.

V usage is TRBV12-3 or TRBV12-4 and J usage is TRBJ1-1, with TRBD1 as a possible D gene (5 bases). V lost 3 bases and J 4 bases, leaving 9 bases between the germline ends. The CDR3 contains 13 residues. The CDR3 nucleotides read TGTGCCAGCAGTTTCTGGGGGGGCACTGAAGCTTTCTTT. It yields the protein CASSFWGGTEAFF.

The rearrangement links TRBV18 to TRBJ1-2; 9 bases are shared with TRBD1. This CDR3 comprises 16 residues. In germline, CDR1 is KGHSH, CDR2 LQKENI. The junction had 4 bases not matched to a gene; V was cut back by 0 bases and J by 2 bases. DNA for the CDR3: TGTGCCAGCTCACCACCTGCCGGGACAGGGAACTATGGCTACACCTTC. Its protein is CASSPPAGTGNYGYTF.

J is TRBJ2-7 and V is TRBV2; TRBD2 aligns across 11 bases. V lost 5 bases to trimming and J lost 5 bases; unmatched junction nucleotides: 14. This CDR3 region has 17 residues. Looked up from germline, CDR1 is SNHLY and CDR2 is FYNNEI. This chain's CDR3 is CASSLPGVAGGLDEQYV. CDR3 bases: TGTGCCAGCAGTCTCCCGGGGGTAGCGGGAGGGCTCGACGAGCAGTACGTC.

CDR3 amino acids: CASSPGLAGSGETQYF. DNA for the CDR3: TGCGCCAGCAGCCCGGGACTAGCGGGAAGTGGCGAGACCCAGTACTTC. This chain joins TRBV5-1 and TRBJ2-5, with TRBD2 matching 13 bases. The length of the CDR3 is 16 residues. Per the germline V gene, CDR1 is SGHRS and CDR2 is YFSETQ. J lost 5 bases, V lost 4 bases, and 8 bases had no gene match. Together with reference TRBV5-1 and TRBJ2-5, the CDR3 gives the full variable domain: KAGVTQTPRYLIKTRGQQVTLSCSPISGHRSVSWYQQTPGQGLQFLFEYFSETQRNKGNFPGRFSGRQFSNSRSEMNVSTLELGDSALYLCASSPGLAGSGETQYFGPGTRLLVL.

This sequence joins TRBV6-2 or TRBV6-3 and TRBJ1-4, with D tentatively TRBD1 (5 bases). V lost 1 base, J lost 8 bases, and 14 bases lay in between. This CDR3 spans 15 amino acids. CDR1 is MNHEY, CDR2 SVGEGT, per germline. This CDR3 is CASSYWGGPGEKLFF. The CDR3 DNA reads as TGTGCCAGCAGTTACTGGGGGGGACCGGGGGAAAAACTGTTTTTT.

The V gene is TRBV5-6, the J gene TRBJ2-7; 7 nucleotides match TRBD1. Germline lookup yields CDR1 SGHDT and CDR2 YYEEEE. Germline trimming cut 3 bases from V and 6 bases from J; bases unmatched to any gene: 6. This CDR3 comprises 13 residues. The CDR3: CASSWAGTAEQYV. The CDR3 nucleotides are TGTGCCAGCAGCTGGGCCGGGACAGCCGAGCAGTACGTC.

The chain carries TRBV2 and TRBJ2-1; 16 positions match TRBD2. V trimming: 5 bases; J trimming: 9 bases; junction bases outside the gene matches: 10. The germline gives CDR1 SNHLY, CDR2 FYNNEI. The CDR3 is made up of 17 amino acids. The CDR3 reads CASSSGTSGRVLGEQFF. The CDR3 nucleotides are TGTGCCAGCAGTTCCGGGACTAGCGGGAGGGTCCTTGGTGAGCAGTTCTTC.

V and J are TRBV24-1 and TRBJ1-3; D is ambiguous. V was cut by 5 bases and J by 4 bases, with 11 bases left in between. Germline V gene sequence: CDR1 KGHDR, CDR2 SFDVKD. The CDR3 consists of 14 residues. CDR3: CATSAPQAGNTIYF. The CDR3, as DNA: TGTGCCACCAGTGCCCCCCAGGCAGGAAACACCATATATTTT.

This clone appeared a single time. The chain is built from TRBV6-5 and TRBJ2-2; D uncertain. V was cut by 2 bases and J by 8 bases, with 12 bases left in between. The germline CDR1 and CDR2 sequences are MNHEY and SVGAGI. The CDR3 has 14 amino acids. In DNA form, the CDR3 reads TGTGCCAGCAGTTACGGGCCAACGTGGGGGGAGCTGTTTTTT. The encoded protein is CASSYGPTWGELFF.

As DNA, the CDR3 is TGTGCCAGCGCCCCCCTGGGGCATGCCACAGATACGCAGTATTTT. It encodes CASAPLGHATDTQYF. The chain uses TRBV7-2 and TRBJ2-3; possible D gene TRBD1, 5 bases. The ends were cut back, 8 bases at V and 2 bases at J, with 17 bases in the middle. Per the germline V gene, CDR1 is SGHTA and CDR2 is FQGNSA. This CDR3 spans 15 amino acids.

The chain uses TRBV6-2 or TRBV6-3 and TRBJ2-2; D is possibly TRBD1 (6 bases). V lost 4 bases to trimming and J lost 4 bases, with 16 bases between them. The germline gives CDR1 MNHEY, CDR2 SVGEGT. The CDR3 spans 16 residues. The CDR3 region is CASSSRGPVGTGELFF. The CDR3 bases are TGTGCCAGCAGTTCCAGGGGCCCAGTCGGCACCGGGGAGCTGTTTTTT.